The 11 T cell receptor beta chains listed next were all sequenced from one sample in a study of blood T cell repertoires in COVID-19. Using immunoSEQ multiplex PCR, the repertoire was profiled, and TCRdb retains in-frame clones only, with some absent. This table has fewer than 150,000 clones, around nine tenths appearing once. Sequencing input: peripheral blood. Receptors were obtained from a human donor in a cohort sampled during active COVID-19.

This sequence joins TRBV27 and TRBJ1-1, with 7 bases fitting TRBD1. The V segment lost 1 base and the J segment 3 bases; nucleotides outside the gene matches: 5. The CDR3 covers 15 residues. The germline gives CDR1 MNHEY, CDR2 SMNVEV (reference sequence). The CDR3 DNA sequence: TGTGCCAGCAGTTTATATCAACAGGGGTACACTGAAGCTTTCTTT. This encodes CASSLYQQGYTEAFF.

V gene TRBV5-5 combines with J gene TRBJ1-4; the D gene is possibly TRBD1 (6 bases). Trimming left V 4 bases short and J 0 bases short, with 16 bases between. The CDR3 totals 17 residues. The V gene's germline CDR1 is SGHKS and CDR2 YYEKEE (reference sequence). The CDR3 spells CASSRVPGGTTNEKLFF. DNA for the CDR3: TGTGCCAGCAGCAGGGTGCCGGGGGGCACAACTAATGAAAAACTGTTTTTT.

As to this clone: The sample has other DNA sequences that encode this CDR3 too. CDR3 sequence reads: CASSAGQGGTDTQYF. The CDR3 DNA reads TGTGCCAGCTCAGCAGGACAGGGGGGTACAGATACGCAGTATTTT. The chain is built from TRBV18 and TRBJ2-3, with 10 bases that match TRBD1. CDR1 and CDR2 from the germline V gene are KGHSH and LQKENI. V lost 5 bases and J lost 3; bases outside the gene matches: 5. The CDR3 is made up of 15 amino acids.

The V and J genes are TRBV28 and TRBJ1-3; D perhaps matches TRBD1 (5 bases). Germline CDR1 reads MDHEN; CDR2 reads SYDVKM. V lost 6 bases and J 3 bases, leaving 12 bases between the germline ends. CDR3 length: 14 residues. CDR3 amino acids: CASRIGGGGNTIYF. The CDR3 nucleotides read TGTGCCAGCAGGATCGGGGGAGGTGGAAACACCATATATTTT.

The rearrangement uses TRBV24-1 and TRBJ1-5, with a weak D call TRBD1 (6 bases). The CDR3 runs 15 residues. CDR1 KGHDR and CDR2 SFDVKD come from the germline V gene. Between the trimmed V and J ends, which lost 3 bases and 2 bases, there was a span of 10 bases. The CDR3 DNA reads TGTGCCACCAGTGATGCGGGGGCAGGCAATCAGCCCCAGCATTTT. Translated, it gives CATSDAGAGNQPQHF.

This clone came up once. CDR3 sequence (DNA): TGTGCCACCAGCAGCCTGCGGGAGGGAGACTCCTACGAGCAGTACTTC. Amino acids: CATSSLREGDSYEQYF. The genes are TRBV15 and TRBJ2-7, with 9 nucleotides matching TRBD2. From germline, CDR1 is LNHNV and CDR2 YYDKDF (reference sequence). V was clipped by 3 bases and J by 0 bases; unmatched bases: 6. The CDR3 has 16 amino acids.

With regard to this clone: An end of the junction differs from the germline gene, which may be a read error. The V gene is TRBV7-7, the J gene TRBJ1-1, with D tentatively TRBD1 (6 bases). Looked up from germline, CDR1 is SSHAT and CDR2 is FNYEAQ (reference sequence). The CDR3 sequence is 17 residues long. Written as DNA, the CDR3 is TGTGCTAGCAGCTTAGGATTTGGGGGGGCGAGGAACACTGAAGCTTTCTTT. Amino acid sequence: CASSLGFGGARNTEAFF.

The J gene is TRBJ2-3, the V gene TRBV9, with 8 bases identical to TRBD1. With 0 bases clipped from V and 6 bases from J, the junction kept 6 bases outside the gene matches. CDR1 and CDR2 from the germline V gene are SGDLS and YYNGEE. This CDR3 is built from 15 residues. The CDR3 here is CASSVANRGMDTQYF. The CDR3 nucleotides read TGTGCCAGCAGCGTAGCTAACAGGGGGATGGATACGCAGTATTTT.

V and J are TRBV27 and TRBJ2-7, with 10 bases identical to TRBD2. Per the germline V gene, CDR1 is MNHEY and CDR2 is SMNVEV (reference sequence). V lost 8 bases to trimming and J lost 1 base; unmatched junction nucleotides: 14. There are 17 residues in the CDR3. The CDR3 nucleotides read TGTGCCAGCGGTACCGGGACTAGCGTCAGGAGATCCTACGAGCAGTACTTC. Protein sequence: CASGTGTSVRRSYEQYF.

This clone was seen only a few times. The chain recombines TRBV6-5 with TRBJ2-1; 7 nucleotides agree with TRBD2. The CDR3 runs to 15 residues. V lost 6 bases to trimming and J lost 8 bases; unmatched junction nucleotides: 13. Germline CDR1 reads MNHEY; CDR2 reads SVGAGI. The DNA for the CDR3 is TGTGCCAGCAGAGCCTCGGGAGGCGGGTGGGATGAGCAGTTCTTC. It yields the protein CASRASGGGWDEQFF.

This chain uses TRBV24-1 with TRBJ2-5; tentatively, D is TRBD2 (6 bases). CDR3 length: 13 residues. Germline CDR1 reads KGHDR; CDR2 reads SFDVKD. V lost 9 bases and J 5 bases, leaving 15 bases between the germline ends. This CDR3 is CATARRAGETQYF. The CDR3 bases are TGTGCCACCGCCCGGAGGGCGGGGGAGACCCAGTACTTC.